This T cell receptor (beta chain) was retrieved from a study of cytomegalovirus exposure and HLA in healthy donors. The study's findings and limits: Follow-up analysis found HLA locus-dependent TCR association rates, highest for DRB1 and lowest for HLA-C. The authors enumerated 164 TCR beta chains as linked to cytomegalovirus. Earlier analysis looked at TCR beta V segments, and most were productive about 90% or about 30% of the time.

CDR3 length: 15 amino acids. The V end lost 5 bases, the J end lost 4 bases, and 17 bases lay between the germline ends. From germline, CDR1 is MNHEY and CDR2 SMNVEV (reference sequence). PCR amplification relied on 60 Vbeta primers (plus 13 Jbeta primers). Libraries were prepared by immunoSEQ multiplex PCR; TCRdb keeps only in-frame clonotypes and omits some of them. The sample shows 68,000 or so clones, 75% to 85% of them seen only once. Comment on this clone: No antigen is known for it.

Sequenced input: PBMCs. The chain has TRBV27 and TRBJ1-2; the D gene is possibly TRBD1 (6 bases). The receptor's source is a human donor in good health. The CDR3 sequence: CASSTRPGDSYGYTF. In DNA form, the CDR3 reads TGTGCCAGCAGTACAAGGCCAGGGGATTCCTATGGCTACACCTTC.